This is a list of T cell receptor beta chains from one sample in a study of memory CD4+ T cells and cytomegalovirus serostatus. Measured with immunoSEQ multiplex PCR; TCRdb has only the in-frame clones, and not every one. The sample shows 60,000 to 75,000 clones, around three quarters of them seen only once. Sequenced material: memory CD4+ T cells from blood. These receptors all come from an adult in good health and CMV-seronegative. Some clones in this sample may be carry-over from other donors' samples. CDR3s include the opening cysteine and the closing phenylalanine or tryptophan. The D gene is left open where the match is weak.

D gene	J gene	V gene	CDR3 protein
TRBD2	TRBJ2-4	TRBV28	CASSLGGHLAKNIQYF
NA	TRBJ2-2	TRBV7-3	CASSLSGQNTGELFF
NA	TRBJ1-1	TRBV6-1	CASRGLNTEAFF
NA	TRBJ1-3	TRBV5-6	CASSLWGYSGNTIYF
NA	TRBJ2-1	TRBV7-2	CASSFTTGSYNEQFF
TRBD1	TRBJ1-2	TRBV19	CATGQGLGGYTF
NA	TRBJ2-5	TRBV5-5	CASSLSGQQETQYF
NA	TRBJ2-3	TRBV7-9	CASSLRASTDTQYF
TRBD2	TRBJ2-1	TRBV9	CASSAVEPGLAYNEQFF
NA	TRBJ1-1	TRBV2	CASQGQVYTEAFF
NA	TRBJ1-1	TRBV10-3	CAISQQESNTEAFF
TRBD1	TRBJ2-1	TRBV28	CASSVTGQGYNEQFF
NA	TRBJ1-2	TRBV5-1	CASSLAGAQGAGYTF
NA	TRBJ1-2	TRBV7-2	CASRQGFGNYGYTF
TRBD1	TRBJ2-5	TRBV5-5	CASSPFVGQGAETQYF
NA	TRBJ2-5	TRBV7-2	CASGSLGAETQYF
NA	TRBJ2-3	TRBV29-1	CSVEGGYSRTDTQYF
NA	TRBJ1-5	TRBV18	CASSPPGAEGNQPQHF
TRBD1	TRBJ1-3	TRBV5-1	CASSPTGTGGNTIYF
TRBD2	TRBJ2-1	TRBV7-6	CASSLVLAGGGIYNEQFF
TRBD1	TRBJ1-5	TRBV27	CASSEQGLGNQPQHF
NA	TRBJ1-6	TRBV27	CASSLGGGSAPLHF
NA	TRBJ1-3	TRBV5-6	CASSASGVAGNTIYF
NA	TRBJ1-4	TRBV10-3	CAIGDGSTNEKLFF
NA	TRBJ1-1	TRBV2	CASSVGRSSFQGNTEAFF
NA	TRBJ1-2	TRBV9	CASSWGLNYGYTF
NA	TRBJ2-3	TRBV7-2	CASRPPDGLGPHMGTQYF
NA	TRBJ2-5	TRBV15	CATSRGLGETQYF
NA	TRBJ1-3	TRBV6-6	CASSSTGGNTIYF
TRBD1	TRBJ1-2	TRBV25-1	CASSETGQGLYGYTF
TRBD1	TRBJ1-1	TRBV27	CASSHGPGQGADTEAFF
NA	TRBJ1-1	TRBV5-8	CASSLDTEAFF
NA	TRBJ1-6	TRBV6-1	CASLRDTYNSPLHF
NA	TRBJ2-5	TRBV27	CASSYLGLGQETQYF
NA	TRBJ2-1	TRBV5-4	CASSLIQSPSYNEQFF
NA	TRBJ1-2	TRBV18	CASSPSGENYYGYTF
TRBD1	TRBJ2-7	TRBV5-1	CASSAGDRAYEQYF
TRBD2	TRBJ2-5	TRBV28	CASSLLGAGTETQYF
TRBD1	TRBJ2-3	TRBV18	CASSLRQGVDPDTQYF
NA	TRBJ1-5	TRBV7-8	CASSLGRGLNQPQHF
NA	TRBJ2-7	TRBV9	CASSVGGQSEQYF
TRBD2	TRBJ2-7	TRBV28	CASRHSSGRPPYEQYF
TRBD2	TRBJ2-2	TRBV4-2	CASSHRLAGANTGELFF
NA	TRBJ2-1	TRBV4-3	CASSPTRSSYNEQFF
NA	TRBJ1-3	TRBV14	CASSHNGFSGNTIYF
NA	TRBJ2-2	TRBV12-5	CASGLVPQFGTGRTGELFF
NA	TRBJ1-5	TRBV19	CASSITPQGSNQPQHF
TRBD1	TRBJ1-3	TRBV18	CASSLPTGGSGNTIYF